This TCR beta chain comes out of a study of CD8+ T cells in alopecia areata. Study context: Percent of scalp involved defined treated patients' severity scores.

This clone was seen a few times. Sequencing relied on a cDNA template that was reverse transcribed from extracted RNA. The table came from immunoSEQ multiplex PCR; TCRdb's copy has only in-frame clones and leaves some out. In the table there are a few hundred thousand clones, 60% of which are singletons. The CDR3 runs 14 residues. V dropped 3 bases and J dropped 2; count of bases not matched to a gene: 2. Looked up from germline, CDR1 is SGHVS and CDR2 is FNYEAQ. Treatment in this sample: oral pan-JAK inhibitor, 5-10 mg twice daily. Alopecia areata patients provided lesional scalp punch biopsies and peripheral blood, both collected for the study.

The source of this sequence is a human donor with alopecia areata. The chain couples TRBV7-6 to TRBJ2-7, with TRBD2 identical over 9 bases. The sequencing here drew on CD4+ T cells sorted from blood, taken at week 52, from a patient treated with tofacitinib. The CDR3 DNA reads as TGTGCCAGCAGCTTCGAGCGGGGGGCCTACGAGCAGTACTTC. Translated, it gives CASSFERGAYEQYF.